The 29 T cell receptor beta chains below were found in one sample sequenced in a study of blood T cell repertoires in COVID-19. Some clones are missing from TCRdb's copy, which holds only in-frame ones; the method was immunoSEQ multiplex PCR. The table has about 61,000 clones, over 75% seen once. Sequenced input: peripheral blood. Every receptor here comes from a man of 80 years or more with active or convalescent COVID-19.

The V call is TRBV4-2, the J call TRBJ2-1; 9 bases are shared with TRBD2. The V segment lost 0 bases and the J segment 5 bases; nucleotides outside the gene matches: 8. CDR1 LGHNA and CDR2 YNFKEQ come from the germline V gene. The CDR3 runs to 17 residues. CDR3 nucleotides: TGTGCCAGCAGCCAAGACCCTAGCGGGGCTGGAAACAATGAGCAGTTCTTC. Protein product: CASSQDPSGAGNNEQFF.

CDR3: CATTPGQNTGELFF. The CDR3 bases are TGTGCCACAACGCCGGGACAAAACACCGGGGAGCTGTTTTTT. The gene calls are TRBV24-1 and TRBJ2-2; tentatively, D is TRBD1 (6 bases). The length of the CDR3 is 14 residues. Per germline, CDR1 KGHDR and CDR2 SFDVKD. The V end was cut by 10 bases, the J end by 2 bases, with 13 bases between.

This sequence joins TRBV5-1 and TRBJ1-1; 8 bases match TRBD1. V lost 6 bases to trimming and J lost 5 bases; unmatched junction nucleotides: 6. CDR1 SGHRS and CDR2 YFSETQ come from the germline V gene. The CDR3 extends over 13 amino acids. The CDR3 DNA follows: TGCGCCAGCAAACAGGGGGGAGGAACTGAAGCTTTCTTT. Protein: CASKQGGGTEAFF.

The V and J genes are TRBV27 and TRBJ2-1; the D gene is possibly TRBD2 (6 bases). The V gene's germline CDR1 is MNHEY and CDR2 SMNVEV (reference sequence). The V end lost 6 bases, the J end lost 4 bases, and 19 bases lay between the germline ends. The CDR3 spans 16 residues. Here the CDR3 DNA reads TGTGCCAGCAGCAGGCGTGTAGCGGCTTTTTACAATGAGCAGTTCTTC. It specifies CASSRRVAAFYNEQFF.

This clone was counted at least ten times. The rearrangement uses TRBV2 and TRBJ2-1; D call uncertain. The CDR3 length is 11 residues. Germline V lookup: CDR1 SNHLY, CDR2 FYNNEI. V lost 8 bases and J lost 7, with 9 bases in between. Here the CDR3 reads CASSPQNEQFF. CDR3 sequence (DNA): TGTGCCAGCTCGCCCCAGAATGAGCAGTTCTTC.

The V gene is TRBV2, the J gene TRBJ2-3; 9 bases line up with TRBD1. The CDR3 covers 14 residues. The germline CDR1 and CDR2 sequences are SNHLY and FYNNEI. V was clipped by 10 bases and J by 0 bases; unmatched bases: 5. CDR3 DNA: TGTGCCACAGACAGGGGGTCAAGCACAGATACGCAGTATTTT. Protein: CATDRGSSTDTQYF. Supplemented by reference TRBV2 and TRBJ2-3, the full variable domain reads EPEVTQTPSHQVTQMGQEVILRCVPISNHLYFYWYRQILGQKVEFLVSFYNNEISEKSEIFDDQFSVERPDGSNFTLKIRSTKLEDSAMYFCATDRGSSTDTQYFGPGTRLTVL.

The V and J genes are TRBV7-9 and TRBJ1-4; D unresolved. The CDR3 covers 15 residues. V was pared by 2 bases and J by 7 bases, with 14 bases between. Germline V gene data show CDR1 as SEHNR and CDR2 as FQNEAQ (reference sequence). DNA for the CDR3: TGTGCCAGCAGCTTATTTGGCCGAGAGGGTGAAAAACTGTTTTTT. It translates to CASSLFGREGEKLFF.

The chain has TRBV27 and TRBJ1-5; no firm D call. CDR3 length: 15 residues. The germline CDR1 and CDR2 sequences are MNHEY and SMNVEV (reference sequence). Between the trimmed V and J ends, which lost 2 bases and 6 bases, there was a span of 14 bases. The CDR3, as DNA: TGTGCCAGCAGTTTAGAGGCGGGGTTTGTTCAGCCCCAGCATTTT. Translation: CASSLEAGFVQPQHF.

This clone came up once. The chain combines TRBV4-1 with TRBJ2-1; D is perhaps TRBD2 (5 bases). V shed 0 bases and J shed 7 bases, with 7 bases lying between them. The CDR3 contains 13 residues. Germline loops: CDR1 MGHRA, CDR2 YSYEKL. The CDR3 bases are TGCGCCAGCAGCCAAGATCAGCGGAATGAGCAGTTCTTC. Encoded protein: CASSQDQRNEQFF.

This chain uses TRBV6-4 with TRBJ2-1; D may be TRBD2 (7 bases). This CDR3 has 13 amino acids. V was shortened by 6 bases and J by 4 bases, with 10 bases between the two germline ends. CDR1 MRHNA and CDR2 SNTAGT come from the germline V gene. CDR3 sequence: CASSRGAYNEQFF. CDR3 coding DNA: TGTGCCAGCAGCCGGGGGGCATACAATGAGCAGTTCTTC.

This rearrangement joins TRBV12-3 or TRBV12-4 to TRBJ2-7; perhaps TRBD1 as D (6 bases). This CDR3 has 12 residues. Trimming shortened V by 5 bases and J by 1 base, and 6 bases separated the two germline ends. The CDR3 nucleotides read TGTGCCAGCAGTACAGGGTCCTACGAGCAGTACTTC. Protein: CASSTGSYEQYF.

This chain joins TRBV2 and TRBJ2-5, with 9 bases matching TRBD2. The trim removed 2 bases at V and 12 bases at J, leaving 7 bases unmatched. There are 13 residues in the CDR3. CDR1 and CDR2 (germline): SNHLY, FYNNEI. CDR3 bases: TGTGCCAGCAGTGAAAGCCTAGCGGGGACGGAGTACTTC. It specifies CASSESLAGTEYF. Full variable domain (remainder filled in from reference TRBV2 and TRBJ2-5): EPEVTQTPSHQVTQMGQEVILRCVPISNHLYFYWYRQILGQKVEFLVSFYNNEISEKSEIFDDQFSVERPDGSNFTLKIRSTKLEDSAMYFCASSESLAGTEYFGPGTRLLVL.

This chain connects TRBV19 to TRBJ1-2; TRBD1 matches 9 bases. Germline loops: CDR1 LNHDA, CDR2 SQIVND (reference sequence). The CDR3 consists of 12 residues. The CDR3 sequence: CAAGTGNYGYTF. In DNA form, the CDR3 reads TGTGCTGCGGGGACAGGGAACTATGGCTACACCTTC.

This clone was observed a few times. The rearrangement links TRBV6-6 to TRBJ2-2, with 11 bases lining up with TRBD2. This CDR3 has 15 residues. CDR1 is MNHNY and CDR2 is SVGAGI in the germline V gene (reference sequence). The J segment lost 5 bases and the V segment lost 7 bases, leaving 6 bases of the junction unmatched. CDR3 DNA sequence: TGTGCCAGCATCCTAGCGGGAGGAGGGACCGGGGAGCTGTTTTTT. This codes for CASILAGGGTGELFF.

The chain employs TRBV9 and TRBJ2-7; possible D gene TRBD1, 6 bases. V lost 4 bases and J 3 bases, leaving 14 bases between the germline ends. Germline loops: CDR1 SGDLS, CDR2 YYNGEE. This CDR3 comprises 14 residues. Here the CDR3 reads CASSPPGAIYEQYF. CDR3 in DNA: TGTGCCAGCAGCCCCCCAGGGGCGATCTACGAGCAGTACTTC.

The J gene is TRBJ1-2, the V gene TRBV27; tentatively, D is TRBD1 (6 bases). V was trimmed by 7 bases and J by 5 bases, leaving 20 bases between them. The length of the CDR3 is 15 residues. Germline V lookup: CDR1 MNHEY, CDR2 SMNVEV (reference sequence). CDR3 bases: TGTGCCAGCAAAGGATCAACAGGGTATCGGTATGGCTACACCTTC. Translated, it gives CASKGSTGYRYGYTF.

The chain employs TRBV6-4 and TRBJ2-2, with D possibly matching TRBD2 (6 bases). Trimming pared 3 bases from V and 6 bases from J, leaving 11 bases between. CDR1 and CDR2 from the germline V gene are MRHNA and SNTAGT. The CDR3 sequence is 14 residues long. CDR3 amino acids: CASSESSVAGELFF. The CDR3 bases are TGTGCCAGCAGTGAGTCTAGCGTTGCCGGGGAGCTGTTTTTT.

The CDR3 nucleotides are TGTGCCAGTAGCTGGCGGCGGGTTCTCTCTGGGGCCAACGTCCTGACTTTC. This sequence encodes CASSWRRVLSGANVLTF. The chain employs TRBV19 and TRBJ2-6; D perhaps matches TRBD2 (5 bases). Trimming took off 6 bases at V and 0 bases at J, with 15 bases between the two ends. Germline V gene data show CDR1 as LNHDA and CDR2 as SQIVND (reference sequence). The CDR3 totals 17 residues.

The chain combines TRBV7-3 with TRBJ2-7; 10 nucleotides match TRBD2. Per germline, CDR1 SGHTA and CDR2 FQGTGA. This CDR3 comprises 15 residues. Trimming removed 5 bases from V and 2 bases from J; junction bases left unmatched: 6. The DNA of the CDR3 is TGTGCCAGCAGCCCTGTAGCGGGAGGCACCTACGAGCAGTACTTC. Encoded protein: CASSPVAGGTYEQYF. Drawing the rest from reference TRBV7-3 and TRBJ2-7, the complete variable domain is GAGVSQTPSNKVTEKGKYVELRCDPISGHTALYWYRQSLGQGPEFLIYFQGTGAADDSGLPNDRFFAVRPEGSVSTLKIQRTERGDSAVYLCASSPVAGGTYEQYFGPGTRLTVT.

This clone showed up many times. The rearrangement uses TRBV30 and TRBJ2-5; D is unclear. The CDR3 consists of 10 residues. V dropped 2 bases and J dropped 5 bases, with 3 bases sitting between them. Germline V gives CDR1 GTSNPN, CDR2 SVGIG (reference sequence). This CDR3 is CAWSQETQYF. DNA for the CDR3: TGTGCCTGGAGTCAGGAGACCCAGTACTTC.

CDR3 residues: CASSIALSGVRSYEQYF. The CDR3 region has the DNA TGTGCCAGTAGTATTGCGCTTTCGGGGGTACGCTCCTACGAGCAGTACTTC. The chain employs TRBV19 and TRBJ2-7, with D perhaps TRBD2 (6 bases). V lost 3 bases to trimming and J lost 0 bases, with 18 bases between them. The germline CDR1 and CDR2 sequences are LNHDA and SQIVND (reference sequence). CDR3 size: 17 residues.

This chain links TRBV10-3 with TRBJ2-1; the D gene is possibly TRBD1 (6 bases). The V and J ends lost 5 bases and 7 bases respectively, with 12 bases between them. Germline values: CDR1 ENHRY, CDR2 SYGVKD. The CDR3 contains 13 residues. The CDR3 sequence is CAISSFRGNEQFF. CDR3 DNA: TGTGCCATCAGTTCATTTAGGGGGAATGAGCAGTTCTTC.

V and J are TRBV19 and TRBJ1-2; 9 nucleotides agree with TRBD1. The trim removed 7 bases at V and 7 bases at J, leaving 16 bases unmatched. CDR3 size: 16 residues. Germline assignment: CDR1 LNHDA and CDR2 SQIVND (reference sequence). CDR3: CASKPMVLQGASGYTF. CDR3 nucleotides: TGTGCCAGTAAACCAATGGTTTTACAGGGGGCGAGTGGCTACACCTTC.

The table lists this clone with a few counts. The chain couples TRBV11-2 to TRBJ2-7; TRBD2 might be the D (7 bases). In germline, CDR1 is SGHAT, CDR2 FQNNGV. V gave up 5 bases and J gave up 2 bases, with 25 bases separating them. The CDR3 is 18 residues long. CDR3 DNA: TGTGCCAGCAGCGCCCGTCCTCCTCAGGGGAGGGCTGCCTACGAGCAGTACTTC. Translation: CASSARPPQGRAAYEQYF. Combining the CDR3 with reference TRBV11-2 and TRBJ2-7 gives the whole variable domain EAGVAQSPRYKIIEKRQSVAFWCNPISGHATLYWYQQILGQGPKLLIQFQNNGVVDDSQLPKDRFSAERLKGVDSTLKIQPAKLEDSAVYLCASSARPPQGRAAYEQYFGPGTRLTVT.

The V gene is TRBV30, the J gene TRBJ2-7, with 9 bases identical to TRBD1. The germline CDR1 and CDR2 sequences are GTSNPN and SVGIG (reference sequence). The CDR3 covers 15 residues. V shed 1 base and J 1 base; nucleotides not matched to a gene: 5. The CDR3 loop is CAWSGGQGRSYEQYF. For the CDR3, the DNA is TGTGCCTGGAGTGGAGGACAGGGGAGGTCCTACGAGCAGTACTTC.

CDR3 nucleotide sequence: TGTGCCAGCAGCTTAGCGCAGACTAGCGGGGAAATAACCGGGGAGCTGTTTTTT. Protein product: CASSLAQTSGEITGELFF. This chain uses TRBV7-9 with TRBJ2-2; 11 bases agree with TRBD2. Germline loops: CDR1 SEHNR, CDR2 FQNEAQ (reference sequence). V was pared by 0 bases and J by 5 bases, with 8 bases of the junction left unmatched. This CDR3 has 18 amino acids.

The V call is TRBV15, the J call TRBJ1-1; tentatively, D is TRBD1 (6 bases). Germline assignment: CDR1 LNHNV and CDR2 YYDKDF (reference sequence). The CDR3 consists of 14 residues. V lost 4 bases to trimming and J lost 1 base, with 10 bases between them. The CDR3 reads CATSTVQGNTEAFF. The CDR3 bases are TGTGCCACCAGCACCGTACAGGGGAACACTGAAGCTTTCTTT. The whole variable domain, remainder taken from reference TRBV15 and TRBJ1-1, is DAMVIQNPRYQVTQFGKPVTLSCSQTLNHNVMYWYQQKSSQAPKLLFHYYDKDFNNEADTPDNFQSRRPNTSFCFLDIRSPGLGDTAMYLCATSTVQGNTEAFFGQGTRLTVV.

J is TRBJ2-7 and V is TRBV18; possibly TRBD2 for D (5 bases). V was shortened by 3 bases and J by 3 bases, with 6 bases between the two germline ends. There are 12 residues in the CDR3. CDR1 is KGHSH, CDR2 LQKENI, per germline. CDR3 DNA sequence: TGTGCCAGCTCACCTGGGAGCTACGAGCAGTACTTC. The encoded protein is CASSPGSYEQYF.

This clone showed up just once. The CDR3 spells CASSNRDRGYEQYF. Written as DNA, the CDR3 is TGTGCCAGCAGCAACCGGGACAGGGGGTACGAGCAGTACTTC. V and J are TRBV13 and TRBJ2-7; 11 bases align to TRBD1. Looked up from germline, CDR1 is PRHDT and CDR2 is FYEKMQ (reference sequence). J gave up 4 bases and V 5 bases, and 4 bases lay outside the gene matches. This CDR3 is 14 amino acids long. The full variable domain, rest sourced from reference TRBV13 and TRBJ2-7, is AAGVIQSPRHLIKEKRETATLKCYPIPRHDTVYWYQQGPGQDPQFLISFYEKMQSDKGSIPDRFSAQQFSDYHSELNMSSLELGDSALYFCASSNRDRGYEQYFGPGTRLTVT.